A selection of T cell receptor beta chains follows, all from one sample in a study of response to subunit inactivated influenza vaccine. In TCRdb, the RT-PCR reads were re-called with MiXCR into one record per CDR3 protein. This table holds about 240,000 distinct CDR3 sequences, more than 10% found once. The specimen was non-naive T cells sorted from PBMCs, collected less than 15 days before vaccination. The receptors come from a middle-aged man who received an inactivated influenza vaccine. CDR3s include the opening cysteine and the closing phenylalanine or tryptophan. Fields, in order: V gene, J gene, clone size, CDR3 length, D gene, CDR3 DNA, CDR3 protein. A D gene is named only where the DNA matches it firmly. Clone size is shown for a subset of rows, as once, few, many or a class of expanded clone.

v_call: TRBV20-1; j_call: TRBJ2-2; clone_size: few; cdr3_length: 13; d_call: TRBD2; cdr3_nt: TGCAGTGCTAGAGGTCTAGCGGGGTGGGAGCTGTTTTTT; cdr3_aa: CSARGLAGWELFF
v_call: TRBV10-3; j_call: TRBJ2-3; clone_size: .; cdr3_length: 13; d_call: .; cdr3_nt: TGTGCCATCCGTGGGGGATTGCCAGATACGCAGTATTTT; cdr3_aa: CAIRGGLPDTQYF
v_call: TRBV5-5; j_call: TRBJ2-2; clone_size: few; cdr3_length: 12; d_call: .; cdr3_nt: TGTGCCAGCAGCAAACCGGGCGGGGAGCTGTTTTTT; cdr3_aa: CASSKPGGELFF
v_call: TRBV4-2; j_call: TRBJ1-1; clone_size: .; cdr3_length: 16; d_call: .; cdr3_nt: TGTGCCAGCAGCCAAGCTTTTGTCAGGAGGCACGGGGCAGCTTTCTTT; cdr3_aa: CASSQAFVRRHGAAFF
v_call: TRBV3-1; j_call: TRBJ2-7; clone_size: few; cdr3_length: 16; d_call: .; cdr3_nt: TGTGCCAGCAGCCACGCACAGGGCCGGTCGGGATTAGAGCAGTACTTC; cdr3_aa: CASSHAQGRSGLEQYF
v_call: TRBV28; j_call: TRBJ2-1; clone_size: .; cdr3_length: 18; d_call: .; cdr3_nt: TGTGCCAGCAGTTCTTATTGGGGGTCGGATCGCTCCTACAATGAGCAGTTCTTC; cdr3_aa: CASSSYWGSDRSYNEQFF
v_call: TRBV6-6; j_call: TRBJ2-1; clone_size: .; cdr3_length: 11; d_call: .; cdr3_nt: TGTGCCAGCGGTTTCCAGGGACGGGGGTTCTTC; cdr3_aa: CASGFQGRGFF
v_call: TRBV6-2/TRBV6-3; j_call: TRBJ2-3; clone_size: many; cdr3_length: 15; d_call: TRBD2; cdr3_nt: TGTGCCAGCAGCCCCGGGACTAGACCTCCAGATACGCAGTATTTT; cdr3_aa: CASSPGTRPPDTQYF
v_call: TRBV20-1; j_call: TRBJ2-1; clone_size: many; cdr3_length: 14; d_call: TRBD2; cdr3_nt: TGCAGTGCTGATAGCGGGAGAGAGTACAATGAGCAGTTCTTC; cdr3_aa: CSADSGREYNEQFF
v_call: TRBV3-1; j_call: TRBJ2-2; clone_size: .; cdr3_length: 15; d_call: TRBD2; cdr3_nt: TGTGCCAGCAGCCCTTCTAGCGGGAGGGGCGGGGAGCTGTTTTTT; cdr3_aa: CASSPSSGRGGELFF
v_call: TRBV6-2/TRBV6-3; j_call: TRBJ1-2; clone_size: few; cdr3_length: 13; d_call: .; cdr3_nt: TGTGCCAGCAGTTACCGGCGCCTCTATGGCTACACCTTC; cdr3_aa: CASSYRRLYGYTF
v_call: TRBV5-5; j_call: TRBJ2-1; clone_size: few; cdr3_length: 16; d_call: TRBD1; cdr3_nt: TGTGCCAGCAGCTTGAGCCAGGGGGTCTCCTACAATGAGCAGTTCTTC; cdr3_aa: CASSLSQGVSYNEQFF
v_call: TRBV7-2; j_call: TRBJ2-3; clone_size: .; cdr3_length: 15; d_call: .; cdr3_nt: TGTGCCAGCAGTTTAGCACAAAGGGGGACAGATACGCAGTATTTT; cdr3_aa: CASSLAQRGTDTQYF
v_call: TRBV7-3; j_call: TRBJ2-3; clone_size: .; cdr3_length: 21; d_call: TRBD2; cdr3_nt: TGTGCCAGCAGCTTAAGCGAGACGGGACTAGCGGGAGGGCCGTACACAGATACGCAGTATTTT; cdr3_aa: CASSLSETGLAGGPYTDTQYF
v_call: TRBV29-1; j_call: TRBJ2-7; clone_size: .; cdr3_length: 13; d_call: TRBD1; cdr3_nt: TGCAGCGTGGGCCCCAGGGGGCTCAACGAGCAGTACTTC; cdr3_aa: CSVGPRGLNEQYF